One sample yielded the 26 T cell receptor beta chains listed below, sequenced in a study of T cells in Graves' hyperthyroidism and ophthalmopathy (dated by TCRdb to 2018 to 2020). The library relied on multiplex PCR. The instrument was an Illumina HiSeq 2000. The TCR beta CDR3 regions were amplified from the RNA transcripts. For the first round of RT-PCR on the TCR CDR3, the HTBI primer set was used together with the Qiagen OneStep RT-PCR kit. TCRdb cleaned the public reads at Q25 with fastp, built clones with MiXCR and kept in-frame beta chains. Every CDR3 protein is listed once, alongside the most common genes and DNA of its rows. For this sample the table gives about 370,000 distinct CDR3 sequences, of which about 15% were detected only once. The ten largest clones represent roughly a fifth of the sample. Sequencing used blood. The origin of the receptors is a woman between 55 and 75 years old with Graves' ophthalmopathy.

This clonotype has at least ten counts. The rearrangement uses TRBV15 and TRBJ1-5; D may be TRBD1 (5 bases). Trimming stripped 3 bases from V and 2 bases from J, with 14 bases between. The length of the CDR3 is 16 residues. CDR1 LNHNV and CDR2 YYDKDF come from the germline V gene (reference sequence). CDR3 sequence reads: CATSSTHLGGNQPQHF. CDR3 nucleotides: TGTGCCACCAGCAGTACACACCTGGGGGGCAATCAGCCCCAGCATTTT.

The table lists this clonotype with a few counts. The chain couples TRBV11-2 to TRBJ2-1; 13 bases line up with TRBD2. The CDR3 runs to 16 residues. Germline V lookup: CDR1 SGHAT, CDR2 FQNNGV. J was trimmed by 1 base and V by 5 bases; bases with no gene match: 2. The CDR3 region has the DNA TGTGCCAGCAGCCGGGGACTAGCGGGGTCCTACAATGAGCAGTTCTTC. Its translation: CASSRGLAGSYNEQFF.

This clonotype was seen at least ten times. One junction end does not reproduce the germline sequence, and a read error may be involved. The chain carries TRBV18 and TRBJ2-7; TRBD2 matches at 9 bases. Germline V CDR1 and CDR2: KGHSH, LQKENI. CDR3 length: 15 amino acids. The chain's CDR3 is CASSPLGTSSHEQYF. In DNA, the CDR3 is TGTGCCAGCTCACCACTAGGGACTAGCTCCCACGAGCAGTACTTC.

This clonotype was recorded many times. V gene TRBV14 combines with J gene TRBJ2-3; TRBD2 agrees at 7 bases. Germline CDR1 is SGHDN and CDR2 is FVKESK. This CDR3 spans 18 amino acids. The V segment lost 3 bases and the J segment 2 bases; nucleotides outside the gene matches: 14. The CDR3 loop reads CASSHWDYHLEHTDTQYF. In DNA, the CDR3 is TGTGCCAGCAGCCACTGGGACTACCACCTAGAGCACACAGATACGCAGTATTTT.

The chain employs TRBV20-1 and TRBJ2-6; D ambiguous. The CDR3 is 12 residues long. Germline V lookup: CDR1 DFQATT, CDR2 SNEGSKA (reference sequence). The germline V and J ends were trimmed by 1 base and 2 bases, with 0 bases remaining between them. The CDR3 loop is CSARAGANVLTF. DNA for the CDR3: TGCAGTGCTAGAGCTGGGGCCAACGTCCTGACTTTC.

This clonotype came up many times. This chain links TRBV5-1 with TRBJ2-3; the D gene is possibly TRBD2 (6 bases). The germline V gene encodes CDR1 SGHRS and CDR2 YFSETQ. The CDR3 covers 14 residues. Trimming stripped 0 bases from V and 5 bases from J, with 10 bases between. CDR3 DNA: TGCGCCAGCAGCTTGGACGGGAGATTAGATACGCAGTATTTT. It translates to CASSLDGRLDTQYF.

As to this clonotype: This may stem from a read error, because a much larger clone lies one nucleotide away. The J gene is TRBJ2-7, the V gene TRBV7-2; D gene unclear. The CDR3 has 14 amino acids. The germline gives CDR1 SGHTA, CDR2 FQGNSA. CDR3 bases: TGTGCCGGCAGCTTCGGTCCGGGTGGGTACGAGCAGTACTTC. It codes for CAGSFGPGGYEQYF.

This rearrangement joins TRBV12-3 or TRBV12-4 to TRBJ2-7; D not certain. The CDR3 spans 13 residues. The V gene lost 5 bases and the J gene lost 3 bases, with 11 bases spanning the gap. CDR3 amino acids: CASSELRSYEQYF. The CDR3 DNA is TGTGCCAGCAGTGAATTGAGGAGCTACGAGCAGTACTTC.

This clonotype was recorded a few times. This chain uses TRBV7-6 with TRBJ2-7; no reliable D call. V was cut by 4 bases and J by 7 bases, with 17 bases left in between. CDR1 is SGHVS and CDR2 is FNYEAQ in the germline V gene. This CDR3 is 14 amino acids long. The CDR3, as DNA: TGTGCCAGCAGCTCATATAGAGACTTGAGTGAGCAGTACTTC. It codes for CASSSYRDLSEQYF.

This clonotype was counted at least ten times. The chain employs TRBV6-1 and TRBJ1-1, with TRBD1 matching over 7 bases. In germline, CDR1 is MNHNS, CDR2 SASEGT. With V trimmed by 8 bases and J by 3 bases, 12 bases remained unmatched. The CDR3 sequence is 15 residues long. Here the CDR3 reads CASAHLTGLDTEAFF. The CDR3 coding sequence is TGTGCCAGCGCACATTTGACAGGGTTGGACACTGAAGCTTTCTTT.

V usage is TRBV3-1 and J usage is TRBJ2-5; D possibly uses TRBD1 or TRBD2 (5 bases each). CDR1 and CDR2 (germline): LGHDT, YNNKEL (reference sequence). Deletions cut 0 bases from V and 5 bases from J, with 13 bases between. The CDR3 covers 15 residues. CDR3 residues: CASSQEGASWETQYF. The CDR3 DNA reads TGTGCCAGCAGCCAAGAAGGGGCTAGCTGGGAGACCCAGTACTTC.

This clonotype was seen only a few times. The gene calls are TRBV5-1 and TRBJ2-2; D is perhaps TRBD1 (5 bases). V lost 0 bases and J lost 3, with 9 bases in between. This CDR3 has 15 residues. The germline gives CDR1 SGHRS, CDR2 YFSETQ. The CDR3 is CASSLGRGDTGELFF. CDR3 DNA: TGCGCCAGCAGCTTGGGTAGGGGTGACACCGGGGAGCTGTTTTTT.

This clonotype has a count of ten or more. CDR3 DNA sequence: TGTGCCAGCAGTTCTACTAGTTCCCGCACAGATACGCAGTATTTT. Translated: CASSSTSSRTDTQYF. The rearrangement joins TRBV27 to TRBJ2-3, with TRBD2 as a possible D gene (5 bases). The V end was cut by 4 bases, the J end by 1 base, with 12 bases between. Germline CDR1 MNHEY, CDR2 SMNVEV (reference sequence). The CDR3 contains 15 residues.

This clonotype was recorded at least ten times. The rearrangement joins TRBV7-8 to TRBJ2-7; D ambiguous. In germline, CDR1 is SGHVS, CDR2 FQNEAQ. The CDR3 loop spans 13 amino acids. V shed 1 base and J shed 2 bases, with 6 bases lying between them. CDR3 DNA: TGTGCCAGCAGCTTAGGATATACCTACGAGCAGTACTTC. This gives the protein CASSLGYTYEQYF.

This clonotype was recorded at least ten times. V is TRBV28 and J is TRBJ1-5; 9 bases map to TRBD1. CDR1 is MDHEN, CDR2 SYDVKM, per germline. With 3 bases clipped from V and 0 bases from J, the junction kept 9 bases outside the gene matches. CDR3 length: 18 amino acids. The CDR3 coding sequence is TGTGCCAGCAGTTTTGACACAGGGGGCTTCTATAGCAATCAGCCCCAGCATTTT. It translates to CASSFDTGGFYSNQPQHF.

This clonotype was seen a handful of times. CDR3 protein: CASGRPATGELFF. The CDR3 DNA reads TGTGCCAGCGGCAGACCTGCCACCGGGGAGCTGTTTTTT. The chain recombines TRBV2 with TRBJ2-2; D remains ambiguous. Per germline, CDR1 SNHLY and CDR2 FYNNEI. CDR3 length equals 13 residues. V lost 8 bases and J 4 bases, leaving 11 bases between the germline ends.

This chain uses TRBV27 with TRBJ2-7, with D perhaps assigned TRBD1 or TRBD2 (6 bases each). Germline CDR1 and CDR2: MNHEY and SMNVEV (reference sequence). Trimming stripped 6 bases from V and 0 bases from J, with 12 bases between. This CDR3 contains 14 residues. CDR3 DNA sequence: TGTGCCAGCAGCCTCTCGGGGGCCTCCTACGAGCAGTACTTC. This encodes CASSLSGASYEQYF.

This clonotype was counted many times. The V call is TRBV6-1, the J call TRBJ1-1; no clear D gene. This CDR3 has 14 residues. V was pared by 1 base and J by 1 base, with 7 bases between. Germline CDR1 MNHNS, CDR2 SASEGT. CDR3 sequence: CASSEVYQNTEAFF. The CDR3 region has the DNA TGTGCCAGCAGTGAAGTATACCAGAACACTGAAGCTTTCTTT.

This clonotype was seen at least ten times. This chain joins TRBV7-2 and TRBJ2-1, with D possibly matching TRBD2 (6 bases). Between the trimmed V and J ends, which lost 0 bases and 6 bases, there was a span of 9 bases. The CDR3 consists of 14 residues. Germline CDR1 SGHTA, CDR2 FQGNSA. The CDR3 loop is CASSLAEGGNEQFF. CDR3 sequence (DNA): TGTGCCAGCAGCTTAGCGGAGGGTGGCAATGAGCAGTTCTTC.

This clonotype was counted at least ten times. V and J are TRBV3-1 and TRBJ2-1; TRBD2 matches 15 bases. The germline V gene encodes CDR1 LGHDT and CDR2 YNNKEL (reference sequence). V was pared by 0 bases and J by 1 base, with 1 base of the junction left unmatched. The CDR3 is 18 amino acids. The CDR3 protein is CASSQEGLAGGSYNEQFF. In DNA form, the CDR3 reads TGTGCCAGCAGCCAAGAGGGACTAGCGGGAGGTTCCTACAATGAGCAGTTCTTC.

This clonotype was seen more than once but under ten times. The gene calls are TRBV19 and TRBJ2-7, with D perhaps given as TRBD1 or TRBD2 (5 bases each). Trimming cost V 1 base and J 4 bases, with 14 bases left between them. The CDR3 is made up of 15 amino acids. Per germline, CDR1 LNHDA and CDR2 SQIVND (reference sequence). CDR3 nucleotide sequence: TGTGCCAGTAGTATAGCGGGGACCAGTGCTTACGAGCAGTACTTC. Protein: CASSIAGTSAYEQYF.

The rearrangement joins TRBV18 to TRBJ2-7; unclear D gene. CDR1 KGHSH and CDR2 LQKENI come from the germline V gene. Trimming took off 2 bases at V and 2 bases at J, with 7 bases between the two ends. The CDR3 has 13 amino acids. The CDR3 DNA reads TGTGCCAGCTCACCAAGCCAGACCTACGAGCAGTACTTC. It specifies CASSPSQTYEQYF. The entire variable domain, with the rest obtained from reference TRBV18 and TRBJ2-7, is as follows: NAGVMQNPRHLVRRRGQEARLRCSPMKGHSHVYWYRQLPEEGLKFMVYLQKENIIDESGMPKERFSAEFPKEGPSILRIQQVVRGDSAAYFCASSPSQTYEQYFGPGTRLTVT.

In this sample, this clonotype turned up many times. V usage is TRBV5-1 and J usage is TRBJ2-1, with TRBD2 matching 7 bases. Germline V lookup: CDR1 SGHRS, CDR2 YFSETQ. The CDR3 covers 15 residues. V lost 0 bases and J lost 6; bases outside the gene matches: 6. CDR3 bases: TGCGCCAGCAGCTTGGCCCTAGCGGAGCCCAATGAGCAGTTCTTC. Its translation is CASSLALAEPNEQFF.

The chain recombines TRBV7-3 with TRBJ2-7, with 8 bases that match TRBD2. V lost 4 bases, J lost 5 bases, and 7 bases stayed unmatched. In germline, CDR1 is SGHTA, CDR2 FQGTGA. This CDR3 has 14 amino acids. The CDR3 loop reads CASSSGLESDEQYF. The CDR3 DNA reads TGTGCCAGCAGCTCGGGACTAGAATCTGACGAGCAGTACTTC.

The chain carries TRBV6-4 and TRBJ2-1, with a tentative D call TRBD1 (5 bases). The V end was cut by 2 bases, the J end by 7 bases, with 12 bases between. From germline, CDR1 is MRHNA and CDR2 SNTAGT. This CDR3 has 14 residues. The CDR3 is CASSDGHPGNEQFF. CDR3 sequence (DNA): TGTGCCAGCAGTGACGGACACCCTGGGAATGAGCAGTTCTTC.

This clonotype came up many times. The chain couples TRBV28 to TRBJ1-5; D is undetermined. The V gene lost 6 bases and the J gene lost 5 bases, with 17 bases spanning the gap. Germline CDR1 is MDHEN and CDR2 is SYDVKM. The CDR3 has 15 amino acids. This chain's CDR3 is CASSPPIGIYQPQHF. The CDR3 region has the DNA TGTGCCAGCAGCCCCCCGATAGGGATATATCAGCCCCAGCATTTT. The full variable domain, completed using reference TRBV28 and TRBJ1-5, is DVKVTQSSRYLVKRTGEKVFLECVQDMDHENMFWYRQDPGLGLRLIYFSYDVKMKEKGDIPEGYSVSREKKERFSLILESASTNQTSMYLCASSPPIGIYQPQHFGDGTRLSIL.